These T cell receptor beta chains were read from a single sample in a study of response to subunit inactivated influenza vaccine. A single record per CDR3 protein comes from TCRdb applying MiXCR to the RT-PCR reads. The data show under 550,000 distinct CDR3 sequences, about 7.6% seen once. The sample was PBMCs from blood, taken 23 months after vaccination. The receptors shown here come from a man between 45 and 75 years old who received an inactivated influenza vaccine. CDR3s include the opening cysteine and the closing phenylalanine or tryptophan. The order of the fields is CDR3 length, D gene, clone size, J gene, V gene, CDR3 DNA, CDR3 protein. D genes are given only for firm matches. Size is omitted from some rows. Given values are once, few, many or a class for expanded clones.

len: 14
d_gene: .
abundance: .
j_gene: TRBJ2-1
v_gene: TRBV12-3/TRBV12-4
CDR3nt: TGTGCCAGCAGCCTCCTCGGGAGTGTCGATGAGCAGTTCTTC
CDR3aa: CASSLLGSVDEQFF

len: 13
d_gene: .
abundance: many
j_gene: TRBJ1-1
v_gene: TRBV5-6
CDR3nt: TGTGCCAGCAACAGACAGGTGAACACTGAAGCTTTCTTT
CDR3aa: CASNRQVNTEAFF

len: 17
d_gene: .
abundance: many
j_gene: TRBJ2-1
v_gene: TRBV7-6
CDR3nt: TGTGCCAGCAGCCCCTCAGGAAGTCCCCTCACTTTCCATGAGCAGTTCTTC
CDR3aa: CASSPSGSPLTFHEQFF

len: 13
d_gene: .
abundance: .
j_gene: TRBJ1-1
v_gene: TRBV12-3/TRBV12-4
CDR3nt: TGTGCCAGCATTAACACAGGGTGGACTGAAGCTTTCTTT
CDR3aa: CASINTGWTEAFF

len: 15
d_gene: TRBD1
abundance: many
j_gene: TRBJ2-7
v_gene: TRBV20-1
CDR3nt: TGCAGTGCTAGACCTCGACAGGGGGGTGCCTACGAGCAGTACTTC
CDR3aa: CSARPRQGGAYEQYF

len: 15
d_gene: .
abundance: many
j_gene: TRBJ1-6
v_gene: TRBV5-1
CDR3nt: TGCGCCAGCAGCTTCACCGGGCCGGATGGTTCACCCCTCCACTTT
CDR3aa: CASSFTGPDGSPLHF

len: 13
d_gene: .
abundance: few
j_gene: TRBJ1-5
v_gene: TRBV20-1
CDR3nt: TGCAGTGCGTCAGGGGTCCTCAATCAGCCCCAGCATTTT
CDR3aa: CSASGVLNQPQHF

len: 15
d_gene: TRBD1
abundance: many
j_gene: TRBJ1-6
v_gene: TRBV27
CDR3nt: TGTGCCAGCAGTTTATCGACAGGGGTTCGTTCACCCCTCCACTTT
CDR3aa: CASSLSTGVRSPLHF

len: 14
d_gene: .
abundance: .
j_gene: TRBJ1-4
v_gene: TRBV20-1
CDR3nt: TGCAGTGCTAGGGAGGCACAGACAGCGTCAAAACTGTTTTTT
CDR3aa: CSAREAQTASKLFF

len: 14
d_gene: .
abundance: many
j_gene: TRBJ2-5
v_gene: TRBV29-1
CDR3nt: TGCAGCGTTCGTAGGGACCTACTAGAAGAGACCCAGTACTTC
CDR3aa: CSVRRDLLEETQYF

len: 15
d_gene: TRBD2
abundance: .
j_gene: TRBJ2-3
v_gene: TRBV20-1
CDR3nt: TGCAGTGCTAGAGACCCGGGAGGGCGCACAGATACGCAGTATTTT
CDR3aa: CSARDPGGRTDTQYF

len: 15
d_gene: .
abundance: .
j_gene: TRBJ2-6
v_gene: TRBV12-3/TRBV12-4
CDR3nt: TGTGCCAGCAGTGAAAACAGGGCGGGGGCCAACGTCCTGACTTTC
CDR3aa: CASSENRAGANVLTF

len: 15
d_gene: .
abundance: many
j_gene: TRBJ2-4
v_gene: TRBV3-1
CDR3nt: TGTGCCAGCAGCCAAGACGCACTAGCCAAAAACATTCAGTACTTC
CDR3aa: CASSQDALAKNIQYF

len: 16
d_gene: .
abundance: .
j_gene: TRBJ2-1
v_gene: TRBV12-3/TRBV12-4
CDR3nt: TGTGCCAGCAGTTTAGCGCTTAGGGGGTCCTACAATGAGCAGTTCTTC
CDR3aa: CASSLALRGSYNEQFF

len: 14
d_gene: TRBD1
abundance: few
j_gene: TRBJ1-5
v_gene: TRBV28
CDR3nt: TGTGCCAGCAGTTTTATACAGGGGTTTCAGCCCCAGCATTTT
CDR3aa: CASSFIQGFQPQHF

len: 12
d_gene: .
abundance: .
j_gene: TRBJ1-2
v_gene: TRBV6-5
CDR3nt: TGTGCCAGCAGGAGGGGCTACTATGGCTACACCTTC
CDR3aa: CASRRGYYGYTF

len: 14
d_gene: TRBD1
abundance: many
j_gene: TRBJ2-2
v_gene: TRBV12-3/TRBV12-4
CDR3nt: TGTGCCAGCAGTTCGGGACAGTTCACCGGGGAGCTGTTTTTT
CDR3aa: CASSSGQFTGELFF

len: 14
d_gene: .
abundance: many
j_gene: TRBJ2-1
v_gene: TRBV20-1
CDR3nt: TGCAGTGCTAGAGATGAGAGAAGTAGGAATGAGCAGTTCTTC
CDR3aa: CSARDERSRNEQFF

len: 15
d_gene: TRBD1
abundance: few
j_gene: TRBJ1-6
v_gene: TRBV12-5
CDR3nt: TGTGCTAGTGGTTTGGTACGCAGGGGGAATTCACCCCTCCACTTT
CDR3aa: CASGLVRRGNSPLHF

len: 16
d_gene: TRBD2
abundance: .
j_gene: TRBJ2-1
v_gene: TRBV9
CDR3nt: TGTGCCAGCAGCGCCAGGCTAGCGGGAGGGTACATTGAGCAGTTCTTC
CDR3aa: CASSARLAGGYIEQFF

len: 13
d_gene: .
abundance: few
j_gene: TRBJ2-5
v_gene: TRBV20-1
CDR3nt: TGCAGTGCTTTTACTGGGTCACAAGAGACCCAGTACTTC
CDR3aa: CSAFTGSQETQYF

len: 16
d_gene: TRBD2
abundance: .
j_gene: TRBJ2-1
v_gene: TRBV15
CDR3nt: TGTGCCACCAGCAGAGATTGGGGACTATCCTACAATGAGCAGTTCTTC
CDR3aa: CATSRDWGLSYNEQFF

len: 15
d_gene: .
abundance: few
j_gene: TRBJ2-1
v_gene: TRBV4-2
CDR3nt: TGTGCCAGCAGCCAAGACCATGGCTCCTACAATGAGCAGTTCTTC
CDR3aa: CASSQDHGSYNEQFF

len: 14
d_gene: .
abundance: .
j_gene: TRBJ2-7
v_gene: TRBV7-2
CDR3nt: TGTACCAGCAGCCCCGCTTCACGGGGCAAAGAGCAGTACTTC
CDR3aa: CTSSPASRGKEQYF

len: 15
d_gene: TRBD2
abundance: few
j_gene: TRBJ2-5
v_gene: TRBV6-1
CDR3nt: TGTGCCAGCAGTCGAAGCGGGATAGGCCAAGAGACCCAGTACTTC
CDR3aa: CASSRSGIGQETQYF

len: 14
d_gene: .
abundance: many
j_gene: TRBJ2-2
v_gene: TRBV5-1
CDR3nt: TGCGCCAGCAGCCCACAGGGGAGGAGCGGGGAGCTGTTTTTT
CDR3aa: CASSPQGRSGELFF

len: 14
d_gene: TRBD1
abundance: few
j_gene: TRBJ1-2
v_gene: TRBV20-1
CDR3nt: TGCAGTGCTAGAGATGATCACAGGGGTTCTGGCTACACCTTC
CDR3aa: CSARDDHRGSGYTF

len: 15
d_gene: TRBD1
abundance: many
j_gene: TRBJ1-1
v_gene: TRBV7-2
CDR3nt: TGTGCCAGCAGCTTAGGACAGGGGGCTAGCACTGAAGCTTTCTTT
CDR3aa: CASSLGQGASTEAFF

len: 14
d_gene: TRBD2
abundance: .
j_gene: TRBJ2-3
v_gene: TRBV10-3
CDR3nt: TGTGCCACCCAGACTAGCGGGAGCACAGATACGCAGTATTTT
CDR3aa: CATQTSGSTDTQYF

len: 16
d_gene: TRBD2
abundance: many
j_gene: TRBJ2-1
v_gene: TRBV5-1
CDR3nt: TGCGCCAGCAGCTTGGGGGGCCAGCGGGGCAACAATGAGCAGTTCTTC
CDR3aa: CASSLGGQRGNNEQFF

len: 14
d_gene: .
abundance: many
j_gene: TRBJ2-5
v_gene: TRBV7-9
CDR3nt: TGTGCCAGCAGCAACTACAGGGTACGAGAGACCCAGTACTTC
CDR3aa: CASSNYRVRETQYF

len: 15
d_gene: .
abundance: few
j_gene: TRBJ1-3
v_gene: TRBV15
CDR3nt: TGTGCCACCAGCAGAGATCCCGCTACTGGAAACACCATATATTTT
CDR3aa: CATSRDPATGNTIYF

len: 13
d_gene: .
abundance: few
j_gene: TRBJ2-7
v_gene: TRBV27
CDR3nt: TGTGCCAGCAGTTTCCGGCAGAACTACGAGCAGTACTTC
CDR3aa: CASSFRQNYEQYF

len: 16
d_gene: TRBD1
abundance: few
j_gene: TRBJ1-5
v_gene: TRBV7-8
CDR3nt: TGTGCCACTACGACGGACAGGTGGTGGAGCAATCAGCCCCAGCATTTT
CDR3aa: CATTTDRWWSNQPQHF

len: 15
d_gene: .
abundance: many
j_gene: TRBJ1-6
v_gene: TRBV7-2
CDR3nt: TGTGCCAGCAGCTTAGCGTATCACAGCAATTCACCCCTCCACTTT
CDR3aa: CASSLAYHSNSPLHF

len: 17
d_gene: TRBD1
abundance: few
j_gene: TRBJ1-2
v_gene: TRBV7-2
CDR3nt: TGTGCCAGCAGCCGAGACAGGGTCTCTGGGGCGGCAGGCGGCTACACCTTC
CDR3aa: CASSRDRVSGAAGGYTF

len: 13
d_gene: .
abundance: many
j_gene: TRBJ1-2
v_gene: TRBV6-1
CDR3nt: TGTGCCAGCAGCTTGGACTATGGAGCCGGCTACACCTTC
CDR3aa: CASSLDYGAGYTF

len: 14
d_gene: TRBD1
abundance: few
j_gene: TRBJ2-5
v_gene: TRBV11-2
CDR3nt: TGTGCCAGCAGCGTGAGCTACAGGGGAGAGACCCAGTACTTC
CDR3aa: CASSVSYRGETQYF

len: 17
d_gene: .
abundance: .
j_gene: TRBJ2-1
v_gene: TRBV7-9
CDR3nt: TGTGCCAGCAGCCTTCATTCGACAGTGAGCTCCTACAATGAGCAGTTCTTC
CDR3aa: CASSLHSTVSSYNEQFF

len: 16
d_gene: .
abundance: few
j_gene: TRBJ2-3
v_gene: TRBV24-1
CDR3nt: TGTGCCACCAGCCAGGGGACAAGCTATAGCACAGATACGCAGTATTTT
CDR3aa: CATSQGTSYSTDTQYF

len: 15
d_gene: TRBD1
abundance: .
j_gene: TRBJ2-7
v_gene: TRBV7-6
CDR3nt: TGTGCCAGCAGCCCTGGGACAGGGGTTGCCTACGAGCAGTACTTC
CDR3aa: CASSPGTGVAYEQYF

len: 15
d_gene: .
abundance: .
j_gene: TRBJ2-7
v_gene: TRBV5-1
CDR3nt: TGCGCCAGCAGCTTGGCCGGCAGGGGAGGGGACGAGCAGTACTTC
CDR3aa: CASSLAGRGGDEQYF

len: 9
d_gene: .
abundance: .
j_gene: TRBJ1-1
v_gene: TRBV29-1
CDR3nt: TGCAGCGTTGACCTGGGAGCTTTCTTT
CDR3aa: CSVDLGAFF

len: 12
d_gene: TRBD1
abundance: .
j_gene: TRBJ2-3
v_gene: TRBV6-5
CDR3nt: TGTGCCAGCAGCCAGGACAGGAGTACGCAGTATTTT
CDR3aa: CASSQDRSTQYF

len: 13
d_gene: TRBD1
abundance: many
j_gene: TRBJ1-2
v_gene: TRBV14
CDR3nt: TGTGCCAGCAGACAAGGACAGGGGCACGGCTACACCTTC
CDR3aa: CASRQGQGHGYTF

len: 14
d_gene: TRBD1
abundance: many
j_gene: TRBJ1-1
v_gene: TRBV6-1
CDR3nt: TGTGCCAGCAGCCCTGAACAGGGGCTTACTGAAGCTTTCTTT
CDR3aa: CASSPEQGLTEAFF

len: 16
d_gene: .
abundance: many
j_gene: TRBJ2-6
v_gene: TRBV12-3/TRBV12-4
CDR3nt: TGTGCCAGCAGTCGGGGGCATTTCTCTGGGGCCAACGTCCTGACTTTC
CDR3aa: CASSRGHFSGANVLTF

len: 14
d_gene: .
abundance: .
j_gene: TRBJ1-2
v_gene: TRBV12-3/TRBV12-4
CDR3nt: TGTGCCAGCAGTTTTTCGGGGGGCAACTATGGCTACACCTTC
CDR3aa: CASSFSGGNYGYTF

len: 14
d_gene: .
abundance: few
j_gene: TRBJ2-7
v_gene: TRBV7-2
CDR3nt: .
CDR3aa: CASSLVGRGALEYF

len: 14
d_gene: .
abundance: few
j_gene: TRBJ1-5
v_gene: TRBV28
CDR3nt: TGTGCCAGCAGTCCCACGCAGGGCAATCAGCCCCAGCATTTT
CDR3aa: CASSPTQGNQPQHF

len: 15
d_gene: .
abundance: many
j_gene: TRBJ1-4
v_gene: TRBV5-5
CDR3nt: TGTGCCAGCAGCTTGGTAGCAGGGAGAGGAGAAAAACTGTTTTTT
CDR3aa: CASSLVAGRGEKLFF

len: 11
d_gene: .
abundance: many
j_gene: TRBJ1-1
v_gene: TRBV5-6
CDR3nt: TGTGCCAGCAGCTTGGACTTTGAAGCTTTCTTT
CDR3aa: CASSLDFEAFF

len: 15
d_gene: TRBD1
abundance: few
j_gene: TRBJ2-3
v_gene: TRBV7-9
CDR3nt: TGTGCCAGCAGCTCAGGACAGGCACGGGGAGATACGCAGTATTTT
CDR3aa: CASSSGQARGDTQYF

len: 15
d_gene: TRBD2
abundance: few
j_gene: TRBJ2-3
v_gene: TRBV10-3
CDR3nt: TGTGCCATCAGGGCACTAGCGGGGGGCACAGATACGCAGTATTTT
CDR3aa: CAIRALAGGTDTQYF

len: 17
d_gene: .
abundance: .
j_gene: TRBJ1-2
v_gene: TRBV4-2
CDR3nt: TGTGCCAGCAGCCAAGAGAGAGGTAGGGCAGTCCGCTATGGCTACACCTTC
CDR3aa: CASSQERGRAVRYGYTF